The subject of this entry is one T cell receptor (beta chain). Its specificity is not known. The sample belongs to a study of cytomegalovirus exposure and HLA in healthy donors. Overall study results and limits: V- and J-gene trimming in TCR beta was tied to a missense DCLRE1C variant by an analysis performed later.

There were likely unrecorded immune exposures, though donors were nominally healthy when sampled. Primers: 60 Vbeta forward and 13 Jbeta reverse. In the authors' methods: A later analysis counted some 87 million unique TCR beta chains, about 10 million shared. Clones were read by immunoSEQ multiplex PCR, and TCRdb kept only the in-frame ones, dropping some. V, J and clone size derive from that table, while D and trimming were established from the DNA sequence. Of around 65,000 clones listed, 60% to 80% were seen once; the top ten hold about 2.9%. There are 15 residues in the CDR3. Germline V gene lookup returns CDR1 MNHNS and CDR2 SASEGT. V was clipped by 0 bases and J by 3 bases, with 12 bases between them.

J is TRBJ2-7 and V is TRBV6-1, with a tentative D call TRBD1 (5 bases). Sequencing was carried out using PBMCs. The receptor's source is a girl aged 10 to 17 in good health and CMV-seropositive. CDR3 loop: CASSEAGGQLYEQYF. CDR3 nucleotides: TGTGCCAGCAGTGAAGCTGGTGGACAACTCTACGAGCAGTACTTC.